A selection of T cell receptor beta chains follows, all from one sample in a study of monozygotic twins with inflammatory bowel disease. No DNA is given; TCRdb re-called the 5' RACE reads and lists each CDR3 protein once. In total, the table holds 400,000 to 500,000 distinct CDR3 sequences. The specimen was blood. Source of these receptors: a human donor with ulcerative colitis or Crohn's disease, or a healthy co-twin of an affected twin (not recorded which). Both conserved end residues are part of each CDR3. The order of the fields is CDR3 length, V gene, J gene, CDR3 protein.

cdr3_length: 14
v_call: TRBV11-2
j_call: TRBJ2-1
cdr3_aa: CASSFSTPYNEQFF

cdr3_length: 19
v_call: TRBV4-2
j_call: TRBJ2-1
cdr3_aa: CASSPRSAVAGVPYNEQFF

cdr3_length: 15
v_call: TRBV2
j_call: TRBJ2-7
cdr3_aa: CASSRYDSEDYEQYF

cdr3_length: 13
v_call: TRBV4-3
j_call: TRBJ2-1
cdr3_aa: CASSQGWYNEQFF

cdr3_length: 13
v_call: TRBV5-1
j_call: TRBJ2-3
cdr3_aa: CASSLVGADTQYF

cdr3_length: 14
v_call: TRBV10-3
j_call: TRBJ2-7
cdr3_aa: CAISGPDRVDEQYF

cdr3_length: 14
v_call: TRBV5-1
j_call: TRBJ1-1
cdr3_aa: CASSLGGQVTEAFF

cdr3_length: 12
v_call: TRBV5-6
j_call: TRBJ2-7
cdr3_aa: CASSLAAGEQYF

cdr3_length: 15
v_call: TRBV5-1
j_call: TRBJ2-4
cdr3_aa: CASSLVHGAGNIQYF

cdr3_length: 14
v_call: TRBV19
j_call: TRBJ2-1
cdr3_aa: CATAGQGWGNEQFF

cdr3_length: 16
v_call: TRBV7-6
j_call: TRBJ2-3
cdr3_aa: CASSPYSGARTDTQYF

cdr3_length: 12
v_call: TRBV6-2/TRBV6-3
j_call: TRBJ2-7
cdr3_aa: CASSQLRDEQYF

cdr3_length: 13
v_call: TRBV29-1
j_call: TRBJ2-5
cdr3_aa: CSFQGGGRETQYF

cdr3_length: 14
v_call: TRBV5-1
j_call: TRBJ2-7
cdr3_aa: CASSSRDSSYEQYF

cdr3_length: 13
v_call: TRBV28
j_call: TRBJ1-2
cdr3_aa: CASSLRRGEGYTF

cdr3_length: 12
v_call: TRBV11-2
j_call: TRBJ2-7
cdr3_aa: CASSPDSHEQYF

cdr3_length: 15
v_call: TRBV20-1
j_call: TRBJ2-1
cdr3_aa: CSAEVEGGMYNEQFF

cdr3_length: 14
v_call: TRBV6-1
j_call: TRBJ1-5
cdr3_aa: CASSESPYSLSQHF

cdr3_length: 19
v_call: TRBV7-3
j_call: TRBJ2-1
cdr3_aa: CASSLGLAGAAALGGEQFF

cdr3_length: 16
v_call: TRBV4-2
j_call: TRBJ2-1
cdr3_aa: CASSHASASSYNEQFF

cdr3_length: 20
v_call: TRBV3-1
j_call: TRBJ2-6
cdr3_aa: CASSQRGASPSLSGANVLTF

cdr3_length: 14
v_call: TRBV28
j_call: TRBJ1-1
cdr3_aa: CASSLLPVNTEAFF

cdr3_length: 15
v_call: TRBV5-1
j_call: TRBJ2-5
cdr3_aa: CASSLARGEQETQYF

cdr3_length: 15
v_call: TRBV11-2
j_call: TRBJ2-5
cdr3_aa: CASSLEGQGGETQYF

cdr3_length: 12
v_call: TRBV29-1
j_call: TRBJ2-3
cdr3_aa: CSVRQKTDTQYF

cdr3_length: 16
v_call: TRBV20-1
j_call: TRBJ1-5
cdr3_aa: CSASPWTNEGNQPQHF

cdr3_length: 15
v_call: TRBV5-6
j_call: TRBJ1-1
cdr3_aa: CASSVGQGRNTEAFF

cdr3_length: 14
v_call: TRBV10-3
j_call: TRBJ1-1
cdr3_aa: CAISGEGSMTPAFF

cdr3_length: 13
v_call: TRBV27
j_call: TRBJ1-1
cdr3_aa: CVSSLRGRTEAFF

cdr3_length: 14
v_call: TRBV20-1
j_call: TRBJ1-6
cdr3_aa: CSAKDSSYNSPLHF

cdr3_length: 14
v_call: TRBV20-1
j_call: TRBJ1-5
cdr3_aa: CSARAGYSNQPQHF

cdr3_length: 15
v_call: TRBV20-1
j_call: TRBJ2-5
cdr3_aa: CSARPSGTNEETQYF

cdr3_length: 13
v_call: TRBV6-5
j_call: TRBJ1-2
cdr3_aa: CASGPTGVYGYTF

cdr3_length: 12
v_call: TRBV20-1
j_call: TRBJ2-1
cdr3_aa: CSGDLSYNEQFF

cdr3_length: 17
v_call: TRBV20-1
j_call: TRBJ2-3
cdr3_aa: CSAVTSGIALGSDTQYF

cdr3_length: 15
v_call: TRBV6-1
j_call: TRBJ2-3
cdr3_aa: CASKITGNPTDTQYF

cdr3_length: 13
v_call: TRBV18
j_call: TRBJ2-7
cdr3_aa: CASSPLSGKEQYF

cdr3_length: 15
v_call: TRBV7-2
j_call: TRBJ2-3
cdr3_aa: CASSRGGQGKDTQYF

cdr3_length: 15
v_call: TRBV12-3/TRBV12-4
j_call: TRBJ2-4
cdr3_aa: CASRTLGQAGNIQYF

cdr3_length: 15
v_call: TRBV4-2
j_call: TRBJ2-2
cdr3_aa: CASSPRDSFPGELFF

cdr3_length: 12
v_call: TRBV14
j_call: TRBJ2-5
cdr3_aa: CASSPDRVTQYF

cdr3_length: 13
v_call: TRBV20-1
j_call: TRBJ1-1
cdr3_aa: CSARDTWSTEAFF

cdr3_length: 15
v_call: TRBV6-5
j_call: TRBJ1-1
cdr3_aa: CASSPSATGMSEAFF

cdr3_length: 15
v_call: TRBV7-6
j_call: TRBJ2-2
cdr3_aa: CASSFRTRGTGELFF

cdr3_length: 14
v_call: TRBV5-6
j_call: TRBJ2-7
cdr3_aa: CASSAWTVGYEQYF

cdr3_length: 13
v_call: TRBV29-1
j_call: TRBJ1-2
cdr3_aa: CSSEDSLGGGYTF

cdr3_length: 14
v_call: TRBV19
j_call: TRBJ2-2
cdr3_aa: CASSIDVRSGELFF

cdr3_length: 12
v_call: TRBV29-1
j_call: TRBJ2-7
cdr3_aa: CSVAGGPNEQYF

cdr3_length: 17
v_call: TRBV11-2
j_call: TRBJ1-2
cdr3_aa: CASSPIRVEPSTYGYTF

cdr3_length: 13
v_call: TRBV30
j_call: TRBJ1-4
cdr3_aa: CAWITANNEKLFF

cdr3_length: 15
v_call: TRBV20-1
j_call: TRBJ1-6
cdr3_aa: CSARDRGTGASPLHF

cdr3_length: 13
v_call: TRBV20-1
j_call: TRBJ1-5
cdr3_aa: CSAPRQGGQPQHF

cdr3_length: 17
v_call: TRBV14
j_call: TRBJ2-2
cdr3_aa: CASSRETRNRETGELFF